The present T cell receptor beta chain was sequenced within a study of T-cell reconstitution after alpha-beta-depleted transplantation in children. Unique molecular identifiers were built into the TCRbeta library. TCRdb redid the calling of the PCR reads with MiXCR, one entry per CDR3 protein. The table includes a few hundred thousand distinct CDR3 sequences, roughly a quarter detected once. The CDR3 runs to 15 residues. Germline loops: CDR1 SQVTM, CDR2 ANQGSEA. Trimming took off 1 base at V and 7 bases at J, with 17 bases between the two ends. The receptor was derived from a boy less than two years old with Wiskott-Aldrich syndrome, due to receive a stem cell transplant. The chain employs TRBV29-1 and TRBJ2-1, with D perhaps TRBD2 (7 bases). Sequencing was performed on PBMCs, taken before TCRalphabeta/CD19-depleted stem cell transplant. The CDR3 DNA reads TGCAGCGTTGAAGTGGGGGGGGGCTGGGGGAATGAGCAGTTCTTC. As protein: CSVEVGGGWGNEQFF.